Shown below are 10 T cell receptor beta chains from a single sample sequenced in a study of blood T cells in healthy people across ages. The second PCR ran about 6 to 12 cycles with a sample-barcoded 5' primer and J-beta primers. Each CDR3 protein gets one entry after TCRdb re-called the 5' RACE reads with MiXCR. The table records hundreds of thousands of distinct CDR3 sequences, over 40% of them present only once. The specimen sequenced was blood. These receptors were taken from a woman older than 75 in good health.

V usage is TRBV11-2 and J usage is TRBJ2-1, with TRBD2 matching over 9 bases. Looked up from germline, CDR1 is SGHAT and CDR2 is FQNNGV. This CDR3 is built from 13 residues. Germline trimming cut 5 bases from V and 9 bases from J; bases unmatched to any gene: 5. The CDR3 sequence is CASSVAGAIEQFF. In DNA form, the CDR3 reads TGTGCCAGCAGCGTAGCGGGAGCGATTGAGCAGTTCTTC.

In regard to this clonotype: A read error may explain this, as a much larger clone is one base away. The chain couples TRBV5-1 to TRBJ2-5; 11 nucleotides line up with TRBD2. Germline values: CDR1 SGHRS, CDR2 YFSETQ. Trimming took 6 bases from V and 11 from J; bases not matched to a gene: 15. The CDR3 is 15 residues long. The CDR3 coding sequence is TGCGCCAGCAATAAAATGCCGGGACTAGCGGATGAGCAGTACTTC. Translating it yields CASNKMPGLADEQYF.

The chain joins TRBV7-2 to TRBJ2-1; unclear D gene. The DNA end lines up better with TRBJ2-7; the J call may be wrong. The CDR3 is 13 amino acids. Germline V lookup: CDR1 SGHTA, CDR2 FQGNSA. The CDR3 reads CASSLVIYNEQYF. The CDR3 bases are TGTGCCAGCAGCTTAGTTATCTACAATGAGCAGTACTTC.

The chain combines TRBV7-9 with TRBJ1-5, with D maybe TRBD1 (5 bases). The CDR3 is made up of 14 amino acids. Germline lookup yields CDR1 SEHNR and CDR2 FQNEAQ (reference sequence). V shed 4 bases and J shed 6 bases, with 13 bases lying between them. The CDR3: CASSSGTNGQPQHF. The CDR3 bases are TGTGCCAGCAGCTCCGGGACCAACGGTCAGCCCCAGCATTTT.

This clonotype showed up many times. CDR3 sequence: CASSYSKRRESSGNTIYF. In DNA form, the CDR3 reads TGTGCCAGCAGTTACTCGAAACGGCGGGAGAGCTCTGGAAACACCATATATTTT. The chain uses TRBV6-5 and TRBJ1-3, with no clear D. Germline loops: CDR1 MNHEY, CDR2 SVGAGI. CDR3 length equals 18 residues. Trimming stripped 0 bases from V and 0 bases from J, with 15 bases between.

This clonotype appeared many times. This chain uses TRBV5-1 with TRBJ1-1; D is undetermined. The V gene lost 0 bases and the J gene lost 5 bases, with 11 bases spanning the gap. Germline lookup yields CDR1 SGHRS and CDR2 YFSETQ. CDR3 length equals 14 residues. DNA for the CDR3: TGCGCCAGCAGCTTGGTGGGTCTTCAGACTGAAGCTTTCTTT. Protein product: CASSLVGLQTEAFF.

This chain links TRBV4-2 with TRBJ1-4; D not certain. The CDR3 totals 16 residues. Germline V gives CDR1 LGHNA, CDR2 YNFKEQ. Trimming shortened V by 0 bases and J by 0 bases, and 8 bases separated the two germline ends. The CDR3 DNA is TGTGCCAGCAGCCAAGAACTCAAGGCAACTAATGAAAAACTGTTTTTT. Protein product: CASSQELKATNEKLFF.

The chain couples TRBV15 to TRBJ2-5; tentatively, D is TRBD2 (6 bases). Germline V gene lookup returns CDR1 LNHNV and CDR2 YYDKDF (reference sequence). The CDR3 has 14 residues. V was trimmed by 3 bases and J by 3 bases, leaving 11 bases between them. Here the CDR3 reads CATSREGREETQYF. CDR3 sequence (DNA): TGTGCCACCAGCAGGGAGGGGCGGGAAGAGACCCAGTACTTC. The full variable domain, its missing parts supplied by reference TRBV15 and TRBJ2-5, is DAMVIQNPRYQVTQFGKPVTLSCSQTLNHNVMYWYQQKSSQAPKLLFHYYDKDFNNEADTPDNFQSRRPNTSFCFLDIRSPGLGDTAMYLCATSREGREETQYFGPGTRLLVL.

The sample holds a few counts of this clonotype. V is TRBV28 and J is TRBJ1-2; D remains unclear. Germline CDR1 reads MDHEN; CDR2 reads SYDVKM. The CDR3 covers 16 residues. Trimming left V 4 bases short and J 3 bases short, with 18 bases between. Here the CDR3 reads CASSSVVEGADYGYTF. The CDR3 coding sequence is TGTGCCAGCAGTTCAGTGGTCGAGGGTGCGGACTATGGCTACACCTTC.

The V gene is TRBV7-2, the J gene TRBJ2-1, with 10 bases fitting TRBD2. CDR3 length: 16 residues. Trimming took 0 bases from V and 6 from J; bases not matched to a gene: 5. The germline V gene has CDR1 SGHTA and CDR2 FQGNSA. The CDR3 loop reads CASSLASGRAANEQFF. The CDR3 DNA reads as TGTGCCAGCAGCTTAGCCAGCGGGAGGGCCGCCAATGAGCAGTTCTTC.